The TCR beta chain under discussion was sequenced for a study of T cell clonality in common variable immunodeficiency. General study findings and limits: Common variable immunodeficiency TCR beta sequences reportedly had fewer deletions and N-nucleotide insertions. TCRbeta clonality was increased in CVID versus healthy controls. T cell subpopulation sequencing would be needed to explain CVID clonality.

Caucasian heritage predominated among both patients and controls. Here immunoSEQ multiplex PCR was the method, and the copy in TCRdb shows in-frame clones only, minus some. This sample has about 66,000 clones, each found more than once. This clone was recorded many times. Its antigen is not identified. Sequencing was performed on peripheral blood mononuclear cells. The sequence derives from a person aged 18 to 75 in good health.

The CDR3: CSAEDSSYNEQFF. The DNA read from the CDR3 is TGCAGTGCTGAGGACAGCTCCTACAATGAG. V gene TRBV20-1 combines with J gene TRBJ2-1, with TRBD1 as a possible D gene (6 bases). The read terminates 3 residues ahead of where the CDR3 ends, so the germline J gene completes it. The CDR3 spans 13 residues. From germline, CDR1 is DFQATT and CDR2 SNEGSKA (reference sequence). Trimming removed 5 bases from V and 0 bases from J, with 8 bases in between.